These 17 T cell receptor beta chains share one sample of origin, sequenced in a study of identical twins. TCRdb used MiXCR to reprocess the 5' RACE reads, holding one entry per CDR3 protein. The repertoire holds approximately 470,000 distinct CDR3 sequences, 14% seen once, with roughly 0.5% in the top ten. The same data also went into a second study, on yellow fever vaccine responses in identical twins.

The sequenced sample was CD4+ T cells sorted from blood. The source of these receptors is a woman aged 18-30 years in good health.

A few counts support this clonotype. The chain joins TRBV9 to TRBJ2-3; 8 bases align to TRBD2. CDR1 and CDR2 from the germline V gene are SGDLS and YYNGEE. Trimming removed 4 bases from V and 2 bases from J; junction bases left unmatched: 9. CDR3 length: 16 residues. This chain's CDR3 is CASSPAGGGPTDTQYF. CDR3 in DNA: TGTGCCAGCAGCCCTGCGGGGGGAGGGCCCACAGATACGCAGTATTTT.

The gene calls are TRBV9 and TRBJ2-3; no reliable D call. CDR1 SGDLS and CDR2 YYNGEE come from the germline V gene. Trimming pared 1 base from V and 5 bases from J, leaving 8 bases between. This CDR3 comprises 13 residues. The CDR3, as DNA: TGTGCCAGCAGCGTAACCCTAGGAGATACGCAGTATTTT. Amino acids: CASSVTLGDTQYF.

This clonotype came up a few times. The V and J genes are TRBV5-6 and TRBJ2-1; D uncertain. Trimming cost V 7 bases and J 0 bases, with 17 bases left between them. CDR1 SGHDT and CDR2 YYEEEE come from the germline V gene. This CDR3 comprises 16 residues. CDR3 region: CASHKQRPSSYNEQFF. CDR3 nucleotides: TGTGCCAGCCATAAACAGCGACCTAGCTCCTACAATGAGCAGTTCTTC.

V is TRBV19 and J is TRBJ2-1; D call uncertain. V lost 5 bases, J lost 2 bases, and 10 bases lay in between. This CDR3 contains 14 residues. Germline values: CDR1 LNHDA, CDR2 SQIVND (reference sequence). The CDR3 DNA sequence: TGTGCCAGTAGTGGGCTCCTAGCCTACAATGAGCAGTTCTTC. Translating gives CASSGLLAYNEQFF. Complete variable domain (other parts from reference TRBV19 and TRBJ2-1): DGGITQSPKYLFRKEGQNVTLSCEQNLNHDAMYWYRQDPGQGLRLIYYSQIVNDFQKGDIAEGYSVSREKKESFPLTVTSAQKNPTAFYLCASSGLLAYNEQFFGPGTRLTVL.

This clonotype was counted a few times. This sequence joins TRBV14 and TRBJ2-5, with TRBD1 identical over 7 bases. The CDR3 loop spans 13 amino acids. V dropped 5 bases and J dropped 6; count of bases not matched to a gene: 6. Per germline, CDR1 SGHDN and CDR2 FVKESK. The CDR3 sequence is CASSSRDSKTQYF. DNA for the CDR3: TGTGCCAGCAGCTCCCGGGACAGCAAGACCCAGTACTTC.

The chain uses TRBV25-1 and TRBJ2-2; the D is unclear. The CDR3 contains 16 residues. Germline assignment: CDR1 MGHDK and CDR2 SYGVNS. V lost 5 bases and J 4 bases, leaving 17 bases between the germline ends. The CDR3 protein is CASSKRRSGGTGELFF. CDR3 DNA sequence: TGTGCCAGCAGTAAACGCAGGTCGGGCGGCACCGGGGAGCTGTTTTTT.

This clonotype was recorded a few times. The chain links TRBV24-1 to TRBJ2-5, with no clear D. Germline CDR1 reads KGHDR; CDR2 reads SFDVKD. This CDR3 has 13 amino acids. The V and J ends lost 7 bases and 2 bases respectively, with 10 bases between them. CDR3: CATRLGFQETQYF. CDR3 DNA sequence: TGTGCCACCAGGCTCGGATTTCAAGAGACCCAGTACTTC.

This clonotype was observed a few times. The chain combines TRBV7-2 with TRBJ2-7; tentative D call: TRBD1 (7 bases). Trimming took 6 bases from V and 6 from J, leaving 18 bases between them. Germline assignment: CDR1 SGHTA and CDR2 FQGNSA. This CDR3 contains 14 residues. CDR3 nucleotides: TGTGCCAGCAGTATACGGGGGACAGCTGGCGAGCAGTACTTC. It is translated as CASSIRGTAGEQYF.

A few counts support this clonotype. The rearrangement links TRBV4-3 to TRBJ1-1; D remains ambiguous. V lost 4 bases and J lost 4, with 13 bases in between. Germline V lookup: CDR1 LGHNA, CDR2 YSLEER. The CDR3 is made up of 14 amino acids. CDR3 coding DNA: TGCGCCAGCAGCCGAGACTTGGAGGGCACTGAAGCTTTCTTT. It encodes CASSRDLEGTEAFF.

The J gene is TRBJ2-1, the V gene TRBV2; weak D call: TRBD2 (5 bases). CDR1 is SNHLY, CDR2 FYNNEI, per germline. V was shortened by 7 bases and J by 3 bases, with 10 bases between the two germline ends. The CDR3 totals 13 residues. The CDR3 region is CASNDRDYNEQFF. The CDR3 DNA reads TGTGCCAGCAATGACCGGGACTACAATGAGCAGTTCTTC.

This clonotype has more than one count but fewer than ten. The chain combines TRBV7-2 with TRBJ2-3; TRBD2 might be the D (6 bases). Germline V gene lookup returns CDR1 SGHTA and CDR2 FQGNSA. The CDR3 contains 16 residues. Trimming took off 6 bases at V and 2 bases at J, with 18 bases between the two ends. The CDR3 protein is CASRRPPGLNTDTQYF. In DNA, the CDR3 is TGTGCCAGCAGGCGGCCCCCGGGACTGAACACAGATACGCAGTATTTT.

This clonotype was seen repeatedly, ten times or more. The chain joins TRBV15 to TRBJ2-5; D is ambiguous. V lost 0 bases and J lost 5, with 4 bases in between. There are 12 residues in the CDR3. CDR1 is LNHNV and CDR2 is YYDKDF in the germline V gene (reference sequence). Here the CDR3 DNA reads TGTGCCACCAGCAGAGATCGGGAGACCCAGTACTTC. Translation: CATSRDRETQYF.

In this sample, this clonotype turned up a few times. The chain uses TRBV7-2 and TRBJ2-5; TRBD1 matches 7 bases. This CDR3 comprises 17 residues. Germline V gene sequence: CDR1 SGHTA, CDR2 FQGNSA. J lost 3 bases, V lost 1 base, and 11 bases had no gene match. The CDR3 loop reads CASSLGLPKTGKETQYF. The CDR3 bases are TGTGCCAGCAGCTTAGGGCTTCCTAAGACAGGGAAAGAGACCCAGTACTTC.

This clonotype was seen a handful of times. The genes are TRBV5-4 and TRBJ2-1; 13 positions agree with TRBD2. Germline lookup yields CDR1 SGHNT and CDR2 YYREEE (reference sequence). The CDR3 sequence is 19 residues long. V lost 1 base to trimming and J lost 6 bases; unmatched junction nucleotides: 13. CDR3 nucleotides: TGTGCCAGCAGCTTGCGTACTAGCGGGAGGGGGACTCGGTTCAATGAGCAGTTCTTC. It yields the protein CASSLRTSGRGTRFNEQFF.

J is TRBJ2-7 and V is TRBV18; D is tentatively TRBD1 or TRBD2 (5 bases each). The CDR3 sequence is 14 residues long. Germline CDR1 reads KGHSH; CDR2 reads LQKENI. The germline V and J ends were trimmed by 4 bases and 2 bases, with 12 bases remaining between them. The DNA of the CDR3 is TGTGCCAGCTCACGGGACGTTGAAACCTACGAGCAGTACTTC. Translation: CASSRDVETYEQYF.

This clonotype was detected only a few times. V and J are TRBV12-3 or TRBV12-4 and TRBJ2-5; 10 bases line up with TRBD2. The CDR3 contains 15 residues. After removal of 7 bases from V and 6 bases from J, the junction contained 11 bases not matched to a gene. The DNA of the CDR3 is TGTGCCAGCACCAGCTCCGGGACTAGCGTTCAGACCCAGTACTTC. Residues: CASTSSGTSVQTQYF.

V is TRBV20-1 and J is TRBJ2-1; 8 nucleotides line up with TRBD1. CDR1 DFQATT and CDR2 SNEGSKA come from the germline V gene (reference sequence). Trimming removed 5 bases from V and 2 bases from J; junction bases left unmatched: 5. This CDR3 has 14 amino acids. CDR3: CSASDRVTYNEQFF. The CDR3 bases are TGCAGTGCTTCGGACAGGGTGACCTACAATGAGCAGTTCTTC.